A selection of T cell receptor beta chains follows, all from one sample in a study of beta chain features in type 1 diabetes. Measured with immunoSEQ multiplex PCR; TCRdb has only the in-frame clones, and not every one. The sample shows around 40,000 clones, 64% of them seen only once. Sequencing used Tregs from blood. The receptors come from a woman aged 30 to 39 in good health. Each CDR3 is given with its conserved first and last residue. Each record gives: J gene, V gene, D gene, clone size, CDR3 DNA, CDR3 protein. A D gene is named only where the DNA matches it firmly. Where a row states a size, it is once, few, many or the class of an expanded clone; other rows omit it.

>TRBJ2-7|TRBV5-1|.|.
TGCGCCAGCAGCTTCTCGGTAGGCCAATACTACGAGCAGTACTTC
CASSFSVGQYYEQYF
>TRBJ2-5|TRBV7-2|TRBD2|.
TGTGCCAGCAGCTTAGTTGGACTAGCGGGAGAGACCCAGTACTTC
CASSLVGLAGETQYF
>TRBJ2-5|TRBV7-2|.|few
TGTGCCAGCAGGTTCAGGACGGGACAAGAGACCCAGTACTTC
CASRFRTGQETQYF
>TRBJ2-7|TRBV6-6|TRBD1|.
TGTGCCAGCAGTCCGGGACAGGTTTACGAGCAGTACTTC
CASSPGQVYEQYF
>TRBJ2-1|TRBV2|TRBD2|once
TGTGCCAGCAGTCGGAGCGGGAGGGCCAGTAATGAGCAGTTCTTC
CASSRSGRASNEQFF
>TRBJ2-1|TRBV18|TRBD2|few
TGTGCCAGCTCACGCTTAGCGGGACCCTACAATGAGCAGTTCTTC
CASSRLAGPYNEQFF
>TRBJ1-1|TRBV28|.|once
TGTGCCAGCATCCGCGGCCTTTCGGCTTTCTTT
CASIRGLSAFF
>TRBJ1-5|TRBV4-2|TRBD1|.
TGTGCCAGCAGCCAGGACAGGGTTGGTCAGCCCCAGCATTTT
CASSQDRVGQPQHF
>TRBJ2-1|TRBV29-1|TRBD1|.
TGCAGCGTTGAGTACTGGGACAGGGGTTACAATGAGCAGTTCTTC
CSVEYWDRGYNEQFF
>TRBJ2-7|TRBV6-1|.|.
TGTGCCAGCAGTGTCCGGGGCTCCTACGAGCAGTACTTC
CASSVRGSYEQYF
>TRBJ2-7|TRBV7-8|TRBD2|.
TGTGCCAGCAGCCCCCTAGCGGGGGCGGTCTACGAGCAGTACTTC
CASSPLAGAVYEQYF
>TRBJ2-7|TRBV4-3|TRBD2|.
TGCGCCAGCAGCCGAGACTTCACCGGGACTAGCGGCTACGAGCAGTACTTC
CASSRDFTGTSGYEQYF
>TRBJ2-5|TRBV30|TRBD1|.
TGTGCCTGGAATAATTACAGGGGTGGGCAAGAGACCCAGTACTTC
CAWNNYRGGQETQYF
>TRBJ2-3|TRBV5-1|TRBD2|.
TGCGCCAGCAGCTCCTCCGGGCCCGGCGCGGGGGGCACAGATACGCAGTATTTT
CASSSSGPGAGGTDTQYF
>TRBJ2-7|TRBV18|TRBD1|.
TGTGCCAGCTCATCTAGACAGGGAAACCGCGAGCAGTACTTC
CASSSRQGNREQYF
>TRBJ2-1|TRBV10-3|TRBD2|few
TGTGCCATCCGGGGACTAGCGAACTACAATGAGCAGTTCTTC
CAIRGLANYNEQFF
>TRBJ2-1|TRBV9|TRBD2|.
TGTGCCAGCAGCGTACTAGCGGCCTCCTACAATGAGCAGTTCTTC
CASSVLAASYNEQFF
>TRBJ1-3|TRBV25-1|.|.
TGTGCCAGCAGTGGGCTTTTACAGGGAAACACCATATATTTT
CASSGLLQGNTIYF
>TRBJ1-6|TRBV7-8|TRBD1|.
TGTGCCAGCAGCTCCCGGGACAGCAATTCACCCCTCCACTTT
CASSSRDSNSPLHF
>TRBJ2-7|TRBV7-2|TRBD1|.
TGTGCCAGCAGCTTTGGACAGGGCATTTACGAGCAGTACTTC
CASSFGQGIYEQYF
>TRBJ1-5|TRBV7-9|.|.
TGTGCCAGCAGCTTAGGGCAGTCAAGCAATCAGCCCCAGCATTTT
CASSLGQSSNQPQHF
>TRBJ2-2|TRBV19|.|few
TGTGCCAGTGGGGGTCTAGCGGAGGGGGACACCGGGGAGCTGTTTTTT
CASGGLAEGDTGELFF
>TRBJ1-1|TRBV7-2|.|.
TGTGCCAGCAGCACAGACCTGGGGGGTTTGAACACTGAAGCTTTCTTT
CASSTDLGGLNTEAFF
>TRBJ2-3|TRBV30|TRBD1|few
TGTGCCTGGAGAAGTATATGGGACAGGGGTTCAGATACGCAGTATTTT
CAWRSIWDRGSDTQYF
>TRBJ1-1|TRBV5-1|.|.
TGCGCCAGCAGCCAACCCCATAAGACATCCCCATTGCTGAACACTGAAGCTTTCTTT
CASSQPHKTSPLLNTEAFF
>TRBJ2-7|TRBV28|TRBD1|few
TGTGCCAGCTCTCCACAGGGGTTTAGAAGCGAGCAGTACTTC
CASSPQGFRSEQYF
>TRBJ2-1|TRBV9|TRBD2|.
TGTGCCAGCAGCCGAGGACTAGCGGGAGGACAGAATGAGCAGTTCTTC
CASSRGLAGGQNEQFF
>TRBJ2-3|TRBV7-3|TRBD1|.
TGTGCCAGCAGCATACGGGACAGGGGGACAGATACGCAGTATTTT
CASSIRDRGTDTQYF
>TRBJ2-1|TRBV7-7|TRBD2|.
TGTGCTAGCAGCTTAACTGTGAGCGGGACTGGGGAGCAGTTCTTC
CASSLTVSGTGEQFF
>TRBJ2-1|TRBV19|TRBD1|few
TGTGCCAGTAGTAGGACAGGGGACTACAATGAGCAGTTCTTC
CASSRTGDYNEQFF
>TRBJ2-1|TRBV28|TRBD2|.
TGTGCCAGCAGTACCTCCGGGACTAGCGCCTACAATGAGCAGTTCTTC
CASSTSGTSAYNEQFF
>TRBJ1-4|TRBV28|.|.
TGTGCCAGCAGTTTCGAGGCAGGGAACCTTAATGAAAAACTGTTTTTT
CASSFEAGNLNEKLFF
>TRBJ2-3|TRBV6-1|TRBD1|few
TGTGCCAGCAGTGTCGACAGGGGTCAAGATACGCAGTATTTT
CASSVDRGQDTQYF
>TRBJ2-3|TRBV10-3|TRBD2|few
TGTGCCATCAGTGAGTCGCGAGCTAGCGGGGGACGCACAGATACGCAGTATTTT
CAISESRASGGRTDTQYF
>TRBJ2-7|TRBV19|TRBD2|.
TGTGCCAGTACCCCCGGTTGGGGCGGGAGTACATCTTACGAGCAGTACTTC
CASTPGWGGSTSYEQYF
>TRBJ1-2|TRBV6-5|TRBD1|.
TGTGCCAGCAGCCGATCCGGGACAGGATTATATGGCTACACCTTC
CASSRSGTGLYGYTF
>TRBJ1-2|TRBV19|TRBD1|.
TGTGCCAGTAGTATCGGGACAGGGAACTATGGCTACACCTTC
CASSIGTGNYGYTF
>TRBJ2-1|TRBV4-1|TRBD2|once
TGCGCCAGCAGCCAGGGACTAGCGGGATACACCTACAATGAGCAGTTCTTC
CASSQGLAGYTYNEQFF
>TRBJ2-5|TRBV7-2|TRBD2|few
TGTGCCAGCAGCTCGGGGTTGTTGGGCGGGAGACAGACCCAGTACTTC
CASSSGLLGGRQTQYF
>TRBJ2-1|TRBV28|TRBD2|.
TGTGCCAGCAGTTCCCCCAGCGCGGGAGAGTACAATGAGCAGTTCTTC
CASSSPSAGEYNEQFF
>TRBJ1-1|TRBV18|.|.
TGTGCCAGCTCACCATCGGGGATGCACACTGAAGCTTTCTTT
CASSPSGMHTEAFF
>TRBJ2-2|TRBV7-2|.|few
TGTGCCAGCAGCCGGGGGACAGCTAACACCGGGGAGCTGTTTTTT
CASSRGTANTGELFF
>TRBJ2-1|TRBV27|.|once
TGTGCCAGCAGTCCCCACCGGGAGTTCTCCTACAATGAGCAGTTCTTC
CASSPHREFSYNEQFF
>TRBJ2-2|TRBV9|.|.
TGTGCCAGCAGCAACACGAACACCGGGGAGCTGTTTTTT
CASSNTNTGELFF
>TRBJ2-7|TRBV18|.|few
TGTGCCAGCTCACCAAGGACAGCCTACGAGCAGTACTTC
CASSPRTAYEQYF
>TRBJ2-2|TRBV5-4|TRBD2|.
TGTGCCAGCAGCTTGGCGGTGACTAGCGGGAACACCGGGGAGCTGTTTTTT
CASSLAVTSGNTGELFF
>TRBJ2-2|TRBV2|TRBD1|.
TGTGCCAGCAGAACTGACAGGGGATCGGACACCGGGGAGCTGTTTTTT
CASRTDRGSDTGELFF